One and the same sample provided the 10 T cell receptor beta chains below, sequenced in a study of human T cells and chemical hapten exposure. The time point: patch test 1, 2 weeks after DPC sensitization. The treatment is: therapeutic diphenylcyclopropenone sensitization with weekly scalp DPC. TCRdb processed the RACE reads anew with MiXCR; each CDR3 protein has one entry. The table lists approximately 79,000 distinct CDR3 sequences, around a tenth of them singletons, with 1.1% to 1.5% in the top ten. Sequencing was performed on whole blood, taken in connection with sensitization to the hapten diphenylcyclopropenone (DPC). The receptors here all came from a woman between 45 and 65 years old with alopecia areata. Some clones in this sample may be carry-over from other donors' samples.

The sample holds a few counts of this clonotype. The chain employs TRBV13 and TRBJ1-5; perhaps TRBD1 as D (5 bases). Trimming took 0 bases from V and 11 from J, leaving 14 bases between them. The CDR3 is 14 residues long. Germline-derived CDR1 and CDR2 are PRHDT and FYEKMQ (reference sequence). The CDR3 bases are TGTGCCAGCAGCTTAGGCGGGGGACCATCAGCCCAGCATTTT. Protein: CASSLGGGPSAQHF.

The chain recombines TRBV28 with TRBJ2-7, with a possible D match to TRBD2 (5 bases). CDR1 is MDHEN and CDR2 is SYDVKM in the germline V gene. This CDR3 comprises 14 residues. With 3 bases removed from V and 6 bases from J, the gap between germline ends came to 15 bases. The CDR3 reads CASSLEQAAGEQYF. CDR3 sequence (DNA): TGTGCCAGCAGTTTGGAGCAGGCCGCGGGCGAGCAGTACTTC.

This clonotype has just a few counts. V is TRBV6-2 or TRBV6-3 and J is TRBJ2-7, with TRBD2 matching 9 bases. Germline V lookup: CDR1 MNHEY, CDR2 SVGEGT. Trimming removed 0 bases from V and 2 bases from J; junction bases left unmatched: 2. CDR3 size: 15 residues. The CDR3 bases are TGTGCCAGCAGTTACTCGGCGGGAGGGGCCTACGAGCAGTACTTC. Encoded protein: CASSYSAGGAYEQYF.

This clonotype has a handful of counts. V and J are TRBV20-1 and TRBJ2-1, with TRBD1 matching 7 bases. Germline-derived CDR1 and CDR2 are DFQATT and SNEGSKA (reference sequence). The V and J ends lost 6 bases and 9 bases, in that order; junction bases with no gene match: 17. There are 15 residues in the CDR3. DNA of the CDR3: TGCAGTGCCCGCCCAGGACAGGCTTACCAGAGTGAGCAGTTCTTC. Residues: CSARPGQAYQSEQFF.

V and J are TRBV29-1 and TRBJ1-1; 7 bases line up with TRBD1. The trim removed 7 bases at V and 4 bases at J, leaving 12 bases unmatched. This CDR3 has 14 amino acids. The germline CDR1 and CDR2 sequences are SQVTM and ANQGSEA. The CDR3 loop reads CSATQGVSGTEAFF. Here the CDR3 DNA reads TGCAGCGCCACTCAGGGGGTTTCAGGCACTGAAGCTTTCTTT.

This clonotype has only a few counts. This chain links TRBV24-1 with TRBJ2-3; 8 positions agree with TRBD2. The CDR3 loop spans 15 amino acids. Germline V gene data show CDR1 as KGHDR and CDR2 as SFDVKD. V trimming: 3 bases; J trimming: 5 bases; junction bases outside the gene matches: 6. CDR3: CATSDLGLAEDTQYF. The CDR3 region has the DNA TGTGCCACCAGTGATCTCGGACTAGCAGAAGATACGCAGTATTTT.

This clonotype was detected many times. The chain uses TRBV20-1 and TRBJ1-1; D is unclear. The CDR3 length is 14 residues. CDR1 is DFQATT and CDR2 is SNEGSKA in the germline V gene (reference sequence). V was shortened by 4 bases and J by 4 bases, with 16 bases between the two germline ends. This CDR3 reads CSATDRLVGTEAFF. Here the CDR3 DNA reads TGCAGTGCTACAGACCGACTAGTGGGCACTGAAGCTTTCTTT.

This clonotype was counted a few times. The chain has TRBV6-2 or TRBV6-3 and TRBJ1-5; TRBD1 agrees at 9 bases. The J segment lost 6 bases and the V segment lost 6 bases, leaving 9 bases of the junction unmatched. The V gene's germline CDR1 is MNHEY and CDR2 SVGEGT. This CDR3 spans 15 amino acids. The CDR3 loop is CASSTRGTGIQPQHF. CDR3 in DNA: TGTGCCAGCAGCACCAGGGGGACAGGGATTCAGCCCCAGCATTTT.

This chain joins TRBV6-2 or TRBV6-3 and TRBJ1-6; 10 bases map to TRBD1. Losses at the gene ends were 6 bases for V and 14 bases for J; bases not matched to a gene: 7. Germline assignment: CDR1 MNHEY and CDR2 SVGEGT. This CDR3 has 13 amino acids. Here the CDR3 DNA reads TGTGCCAGCAGCGGACAGGGGGTAAGGACCCTCCACTTT. Encoded protein: CASSGQGVRTLHF.

This clonotype was seen repeatedly, ten times or more. The chain is built from TRBV20-1 and TRBJ1-1, with D uncertain. This CDR3 comprises 14 residues. Trimming took 5 bases from V and 4 from J, leaving 17 bases between them. Germline loops: CDR1 DFQATT, CDR2 SNEGSKA (reference sequence). The CDR3 DNA is TGCAGTGCTTCTCGAGGAGGGATAGGCACTGAAGCTTTCTTT. Translating it yields CSASRGGIGTEAFF.